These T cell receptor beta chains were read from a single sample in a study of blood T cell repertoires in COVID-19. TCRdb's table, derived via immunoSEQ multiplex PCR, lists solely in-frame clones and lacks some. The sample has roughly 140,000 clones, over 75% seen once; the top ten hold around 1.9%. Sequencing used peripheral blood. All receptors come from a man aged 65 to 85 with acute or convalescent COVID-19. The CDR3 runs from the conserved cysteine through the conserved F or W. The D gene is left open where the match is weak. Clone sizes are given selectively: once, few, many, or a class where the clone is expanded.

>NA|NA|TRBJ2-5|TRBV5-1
TGCGCCAGCAGCTCTACTGGGACTCCCGGGGAGACCCAGTACTTC
CASSSTGTPGETQYF
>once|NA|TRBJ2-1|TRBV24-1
TGTGCCACCAGTGACCCTAGACGGGGGACCCTCAATGAGCAGTTCTTC
CATSDPRRGTLNEQFF
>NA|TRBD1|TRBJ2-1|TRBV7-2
TGTGCCAGCACCTACCGACAGGGGGGTCACAATGAGCAGTTCTTC
CASTYRQGGHNEQFF
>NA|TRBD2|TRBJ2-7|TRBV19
TGTGCCAGTAGCCTCGGGGGGTACTCCTACGAGCAGTACTTC
CASSLGGYSYEQYF
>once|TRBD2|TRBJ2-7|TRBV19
TGTGCCAGTAGTAGGGAACCAGCGGGAGGGGTTTCCGAGCAGTACTTC
CASSREPAGGVSEQYF
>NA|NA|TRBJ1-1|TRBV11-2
TGTGCCAGCAGCTTAACGGGAAGGGACACTGAAGCTTTCTTT
CASSLTGRDTEAFF
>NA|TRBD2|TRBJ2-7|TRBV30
TGTGCCTGGAGTGTCCCTAGCGGCCTAAGGGAGCAGTACTTC
CAWSVPSGLREQYF
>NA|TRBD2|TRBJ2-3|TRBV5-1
TGCGCCAGTAGAACAGCGGGAGGTTCGCGAGATACGCAGTATTTT
CASRTAGGSRDTQYF
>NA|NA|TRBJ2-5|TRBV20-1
TGCAGTGCTAGTGAAGGTCCCACTAAGACCCAGTACTTC
CSASEGPTKTQYF
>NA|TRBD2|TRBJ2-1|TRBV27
TGTGCCAGCAGTTTATTGGGACTAGCGGGACCTTTCAATGAGCAGTTCTTC
CASSLLGLAGPFNEQFF
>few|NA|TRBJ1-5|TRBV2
TGTGCCAGCAGTAGGGACTTCTTCAATCAGCCCCAGCATTTT
CASSRDFFNQPQHF
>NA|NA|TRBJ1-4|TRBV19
TGTGCCAGTACTACAGGTACACCTAATGAAAAACTGTTTTTT
CASTTGTPNEKLFF
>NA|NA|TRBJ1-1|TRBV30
TGTGCCTGGAGTAATGTCAGGGTTTTTGAAGTCGCTGAAGCTTTCTTT
CAWSNVRVFEVAEAFF
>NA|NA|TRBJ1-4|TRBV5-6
TGTGCCAGCAGCTTGGGAGGGACACTTAATGAAAAACTGTTTTTT
CASSLGGTLNEKLFF
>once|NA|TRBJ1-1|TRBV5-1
TGCGCCAGCAGCTCCGGACAGTTAGTCCCTGAGGCTTTCTTT
CASSSGQLVPEAFF
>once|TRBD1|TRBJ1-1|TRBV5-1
TGCGCCAGCAGCGTGACAGGGGCCCCGGGGGCTTTCTTT
CASSVTGAPGAFF
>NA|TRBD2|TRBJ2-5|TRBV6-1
TGTGCCAGCAGTGAAGGCTCTAGCGGGGGCCGGGAGACCCAGTACTTC
CASSEGSSGGRETQYF
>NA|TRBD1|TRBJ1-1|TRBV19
TGTGCCAGTAGTTCAGGGGGATTTATGAACACTGAAGCTTTCTTT
CASSSGGFMNTEAFF
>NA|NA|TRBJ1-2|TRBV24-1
TGTGCCACCAGTGATCCAACTTATGGCTACACCTTC
CATSDPTYGYTF
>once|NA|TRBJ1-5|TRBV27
TGTGCCAGCAGCCCCATGGACATTAATCAGCCCCAGCATTTT
CASSPMDINQPQHF
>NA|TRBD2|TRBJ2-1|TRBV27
TGTGCCAGCAAACCGGGACTAGCGGGAGGTGGGGTTTACAATGAGCAGTTCTTC
CASKPGLAGGGVYNEQFF
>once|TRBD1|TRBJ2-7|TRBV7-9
TGTGCCAGCAGCCCCGACAGGGGCCCACACGAGCAGTACTTC
CASSPDRGPHEQYF
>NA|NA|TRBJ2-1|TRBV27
TGTGCCAGCAGTTTCGGGGTTTCGAATGAGCAGTTCTTC
CASSFGVSNEQFF
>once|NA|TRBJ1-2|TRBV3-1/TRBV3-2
TGTGCCAGCAGCCAAGGAGGATTTAACTATGGCTACACCTTC
CASSQGGFNYGYTF
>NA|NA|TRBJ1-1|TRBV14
TGTGCCAGCAGCCTAGCCTCTGAAGCTTTCTTT
CASSLASEAFF
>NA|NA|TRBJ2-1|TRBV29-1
TGCAGCGTTGAAGACCGAGAATGGAATGAGCAGTTCTTC
CSVEDREWNEQFF
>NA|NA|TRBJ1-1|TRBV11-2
TGTGCCAGCAGCCGAACCGGGGGGGTCCGGACTGAAGCTTTCTTT
CASSRTGGVRTEAFF
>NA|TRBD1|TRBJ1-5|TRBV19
TGTGCCAGTAAGGCAGGGGAAGGGGGCAGTCAGCCCCAGCATTTT
CASKAGEGGSQPQHF
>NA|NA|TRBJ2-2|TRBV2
TGTGCCAGCAGTGAGGAACAGGGCGACACCGGGGAGCTGTTTTTT
CASSEEQGDTGELFF
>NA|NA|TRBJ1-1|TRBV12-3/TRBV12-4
TGTGCCAGCAGTTTGAGAGGGGGCACTGAAGCTTTCTTT
CASSLRGGTEAFF
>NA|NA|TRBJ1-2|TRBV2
TGTGCCAGCAGTGATTCTACTAACTATGGCTACACCTTC
CASSDSTNYGYTF
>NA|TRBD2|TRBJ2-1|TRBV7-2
TGTGCCAGCAGCCCAGTTAGCGGGATCGAGCAGTTCTTC
CASSPVSGIEQFF
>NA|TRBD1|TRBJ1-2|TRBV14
TGTGCCAGCAGTCAAAACACAGGGGGAGATGGCTACACCTTC
CASSQNTGGDGYTF
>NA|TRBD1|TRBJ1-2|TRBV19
TGTGCCAGTAGCCGACAGGGGAGCTATGGCTACACCTTC
CASSRQGSYGYTF
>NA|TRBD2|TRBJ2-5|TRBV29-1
TGCAGCGTTGAGGGACTAGCGGCGCAAGAGACCCAGTACTTC
CSVEGLAAQETQYF
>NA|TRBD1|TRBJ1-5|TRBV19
TGTGCCAGTAGTTCAAGAACGGACAGGGGTCAGCCCCAGCATTTT
CASSSRTDRGQPQHF
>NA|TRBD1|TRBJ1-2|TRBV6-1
TGTGCCAGCAGTGAAGAGCACAGGGGGCGCGACTATGGCTACACCTTC
CASSEEHRGRDYGYTF
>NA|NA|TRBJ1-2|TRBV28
TGTGCCAGCAGTTTGGCCCTTGATGGCTATGGCTACACCTTC
CASSLALDGYGYTF
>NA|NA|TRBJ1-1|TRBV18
TGTGCCAGCTCACCAGCGCGGAGGGACACTGAAGCTTTCTTT
CASSPARRDTEAFF
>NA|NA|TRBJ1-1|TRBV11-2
TGTGCCAGCAGACTTATGAACACTGAAGCTTTCTTT
CASRLMNTEAFF
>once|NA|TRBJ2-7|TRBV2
TGTGCCAGCAGTGGGACAATCCCCTACGAGCAGTACTTC
CASSGTIPYEQYF
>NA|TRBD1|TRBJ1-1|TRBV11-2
TGTGCCAGCAGCTTAGACAGGGGGATGAACACTGAAGCTTTCTTT
CASSLDRGMNTEAFF
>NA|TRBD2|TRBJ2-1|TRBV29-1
TGCAGCGTTGTCAATAGCGGGAGATGGAACAATGAGCAGTTCTTC
CSVVNSGRWNNEQFF
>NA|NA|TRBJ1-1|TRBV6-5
TGTGCCAGCAGTTATACAGGATCCATGAACACTGAAGCTTTCTTT
CASSYTGSMNTEAFF
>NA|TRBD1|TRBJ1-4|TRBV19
TGTGCCAGTAGTATGACTTTGGGGACAGGGGGCCGAAATGAAAAACTGTTTTTT
CASSMTLGTGGRNEKLFF
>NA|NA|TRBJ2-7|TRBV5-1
TGCGCCAGCAGCTTGTCTCCGGGAAACTACGAGCAGTACTTC
CASSLSPGNYEQYF
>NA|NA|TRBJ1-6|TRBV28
TGTGCCAGCAGGTGGACGGGGAATAATTCACCCCTCCACTTT
CASRWTGNNSPLHF